Presented here are 28 T cell receptor beta chains from one specimen sequenced in a study of identical twins. One entry per CDR3 protein results from TCRdb running MiXCR on the 5' RACE reads. The table lists some 210,000 distinct CDR3 sequences, about 16% of them singletons. These sequences were also reported in another study, on T cells expressing NK-cell markers.

The source material was CD8+ T cells sorted from blood. Source of these receptors: a woman younger than 30 in good health.

The rearrangement uses TRBV7-8 and TRBJ2-7; D may be TRBD1 (6 bases). In germline, CDR1 is SGHVS, CDR2 FQNEAQ. This CDR3 is 14 amino acids long. Trimming cost V 1 base and J 1 base, with 8 bases left between them. CDR3 sequence reads: CASSLGDNSYEQYF. CDR3 DNA: TGTGCCAGCAGCTTAGGGGACAATTCCTACGAGCAGTACTTC.

This clonotype was found a few times. The genes are TRBV9 and TRBJ1-2; perhaps TRBD1 as D (6 bases). CDR1 and CDR2 from the germline V gene are SGDLS and YYNGEE. The CDR3 totals 13 residues. V was shortened by 4 bases and J by 4 bases, with 11 bases between the two germline ends. The CDR3 here is CASSQQGLYGYTF. CDR3 nucleotide sequence: TGTGCCAGCAGCCAACAGGGTCTCTATGGCTACACCTTC. The full variable domain, completed using reference TRBV9 and TRBJ1-2, is DSGVTQTPKHLITATGQRVTLRCSPRSGDLSVYWYQQSLDQGLQFLIQYYNGEERAKGNILERFSAQQFPDLHSELNLSSLELGDSALYFCASSQQGLYGYTFGSGTRLTVV.

This clonotype appeared a few times. The rearrangement uses TRBV5-1 and TRBJ2-1; D not resolved. Germline CDR1 SGHRS, CDR2 YFSETQ. The CDR3 is 13 residues long. The ends were cut back, 3 bases at V and 2 bases at J, with 6 bases in the middle. CDR3 bases: TGCGCCAGCAGCTACCGGGCCTACAATGAGCAGTTCTTC. This encodes CASSYRAYNEQFF. Filled out from reference TRBV5-1 and TRBJ2-1, the complete variable domain reads KAGVTQTPRYLIKTRGQQVTLSCSPISGHRSVSWYQQTPGQGLQFLFEYFSETQRNKGNFPGRFSGRQFSNSRSEMNVSTLELGDSALYLCASSYRAYNEQFFGPGTRLTVL.

This clonotype was observed a few times. This chain links TRBV5-1 with TRBJ2-1; 7 bases align to TRBD2. The germline V gene has CDR1 SGHRS and CDR2 YFSETQ. CDR3 length: 16 amino acids. The ends lost 4 bases at V and 9 bases at J; junction bases unmatched: 16. CDR3 protein: CASSPQVRERLGEQFF. As DNA, the CDR3 is TGCGCCAGCAGCCCCCAGGTGCGGGAGCGGTTGGGTGAGCAGTTCTTC.

This clonotype was detected only a few times. V usage is TRBV7-9 and J usage is TRBJ1-4; D uncertain. The CDR3 length is 15 residues. Trimming left V 1 base short and J 5 bases short, with 11 bases between. CDR1 SEHNR and CDR2 FQNEAQ come from the germline V gene (reference sequence). The DNA of the CDR3 is TGTGCCAGCAGCTTAGGTTGGTCTGAGAATGAAAAACTGTTTTTT. This encodes CASSLGWSENEKLFF.

There are a few counts of this clonotype. The genes are TRBV6-6 and TRBJ1-1; D gene ambiguous. The CDR3 covers 11 residues. Germline CDR1 and CDR2: MNHNY and SVGAGI (reference sequence). V was cut by 4 bases and J by 11 bases, with 11 bases left in between. CDR3 region: CASSLDFQAFF. In DNA form, the CDR3 reads TGTGCCAGCAGTTTGGATTTTCAGGCTTTCTTT.

This clonotype was detected only a few times. This chain connects TRBV20-1 to TRBJ2-7, with D possibly being TRBD1 (6 bases). The CDR3 runs to 13 residues. Trimming cost V 0 bases and J 7 bases, with 13 bases left between them. Per germline, CDR1 DFQATT and CDR2 SNEGSKA (reference sequence). The CDR3 reads CSARDRYRVEQYF. The CDR3 nucleotides are TGCAGTGCTAGAGACCGTTACAGGGTTGAGCAGTACTTC.

This clonotype came up a few times. The chain employs TRBV12-3 or TRBV12-4 and TRBJ2-5; no clear D. Deletions cut 6 bases from V and 1 base from J, with 9 bases between. The CDR3 loop spans 13 amino acids. Here the CDR3 reads CASSWAFQETQYF. In DNA, the CDR3 is TGTGCCAGCAGCTGGGCCTTCCAAGAGACCCAGTACTTC.

The V call is TRBV3-1, the J call TRBJ1-5, with 7 bases identical to TRBD1. This CDR3 region has 15 residues. V shed 7 bases, J shed 4 bases, and the junction held 10 bases outside the gene matches. Germline V gives CDR1 LGHDT, CDR2 YNNKEL (reference sequence). CDR3 in DNA: TGTGCCAGCACTGACAGGGAGCGGCGTAATCAGCCCCAGCATTTT. Its translation: CASTDRERRNQPQHF.

This clonotype was seen a few times. The chain has TRBV10-3 and TRBJ2-7; D uncertain. CDR1 ENHRY and CDR2 SYGVKD come from the germline V gene. The length of the CDR3 is 14 residues. V was trimmed by 7 bases and J by 1 base, leaving 14 bases between them. CDR3 nucleotides: TGTGCCATCACCGCAGTAGGGCTTTCCTACGAGCAGTACTTC. Its translation: CAITAVGLSYEQYF.

The gene calls are TRBV10-1 and TRBJ1-1, with a tentative D call TRBD1 (5 bases). This CDR3 has 13 amino acids. The germline gives CDR1 WNHNN, CDR2 SYGVQD (reference sequence). V lost 5 bases, J lost 7 bases, and 14 bases lay in between. The CDR3 loop is CASSSLLGGEAFF. In DNA, the CDR3 is TGCGCCAGCAGTAGTCTCCTGGGGGGTGAAGCTTTCTTT.

This clonotype was detected a few times. This chain's CDR3 is CSVPGRGVGETQYF. Written as DNA, the CDR3 is TGCAGCGTTCCTGGCAGGGGAGTGGGAGAGACCCAGTACTTC. The chain employs TRBV29-1 and TRBJ2-5; tentative D call: TRBD1 (6 bases). Looked up from germline, CDR1 is SQVTM and CDR2 is ANQGSEA. This CDR3 is 14 amino acids long. The germline V and J ends were trimmed by 5 bases and 4 bases, with 17 bases remaining between them.

This clonotype occurred once. This chain links TRBV29-1 with TRBJ2-5, with D maybe TRBD2 (6 bases). The CDR3 has 14 residues. V was shortened by 1 base and J by 5 bases, with 14 bases between the two germline ends. CDR1 and CDR2 (germline): SQVTM, ANQGSEA. The CDR3 DNA reads TGCAGCGTTGAAGGACTAGTAGTCGGGGAGACCCAGTACTTC. Amino acids: CSVEGLVVGETQYF.

V gene TRBV4-2 combines with J gene TRBJ1-6, with 8 nucleotides matching TRBD1. The germline CDR1 and CDR2 sequences are LGHNA and YNFKEQ. The CDR3 is 14 amino acids. V gave up 6 bases and J gave up 13 bases; unmatched junction bases: 11. CDR3: CASSPGQGPSPLHF. CDR3 sequence (DNA): TGTGCCAGCAGTCCCGGACAGGGCCCATCGCCCCTCCACTTT.

There are a few counts of this clonotype. The J gene is TRBJ2-7, the V gene TRBV27, with D possibly TRBD1 on 5 matching bases. The germline gives CDR1 MNHEY, CDR2 SMNVEV (reference sequence). V lost 0 bases, J lost 4 bases, and 10 bases lay in between. CDR3 length: 14 residues. CDR3 amino acids: CASSLSNAGYEQYF. The CDR3 nucleotides are TGTGCCAGCAGTTTATCGAATGCAGGGTACGAGCAGTACTTC.

The chain is built from TRBV2 and TRBJ2-5, with TRBD2 identical over 14 bases. CDR3 length equals 14 residues. Trimming cost V 10 bases and J 5 bases; bases outside gene matches: 6. Germline values: CDR1 SNHLY, CDR2 FYNNEI. The CDR3: CATFGTSGSETQYF. The CDR3 coding sequence is TGTGCCACTTTCGGGACTAGCGGGAGCGAGACCCAGTACTTC. The full variable domain, in which reference TRBV2 and TRBJ2-5 provide the parts outside the CDR3, is EPEVTQTPSHQVTQMGQEVILRCVPISNHLYFYWYRQILGQKVEFLVSFYNNEISEKSEIFDDQFSVERPDGSNFTLKIRSTKLEDSAMYFCATFGTSGSETQYFGPGTRLLVL.

This clonotype came up a few times. The chain combines TRBV6-2 or TRBV6-3 with TRBJ2-7; TRBD2 matches 7 bases. Germline loops: CDR1 MNHEY, CDR2 SVGEGT. Unmatched junction bases numbered 8, after V lost 6 bases and J lost 3 bases. CDR3 length: 14 amino acids. The CDR3 region has the DNA TGTGCCAGCAGCGCCCACGGGAGGAACTACGAGCAGTACTTC. It specifies CASSAHGRNYEQYF.

This clonotype was recorded a few times. The chain couples TRBV12-3 or TRBV12-4 to TRBJ2-5; D is unresolved. The CDR3 runs to 15 residues. V lost 2 bases and J 0 bases, leaving 10 bases between the germline ends. CDR3 region: CASSLFPGDQETQYF. The CDR3 coding sequence is TGTGCCAGCAGTTTATTTCCAGGAGACCAAGAGACCCAGTACTTC.

The gene calls are TRBV5-6 and TRBJ2-7, with D maybe TRBD2 (7 bases). The CDR3 runs to 15 residues. Per the germline V gene, CDR1 is SGHDT and CDR2 is YYEEEE. V dropped 0 bases and J dropped 4 bases, with 14 bases sitting between them. CDR3: CASSLGSGGVYEQYF. CDR3 sequence (DNA): TGTGCCAGCAGCTTGGGTTCGGGGGGCGTTTACGAGCAGTACTTC.

The J gene is TRBJ2-7, the V gene TRBV7-8; D is perhaps TRBD2 (6 bases). V was cut by 1 base and J by 5 bases, with 12 bases left in between. The CDR3 has 14 residues. In germline, CDR1 is SGHVS, CDR2 FQNEAQ. The CDR3 region is CASSLGLGVHEQYF. CDR3 nucleotide sequence: TGTGCCAGCAGCTTAGGACTAGGGGTCCACGAGCAGTACTTC.

This clonotype was observed a few times. The rearrangement links TRBV2 to TRBJ1-5; 8 bases map to TRBD1. V was clipped by 6 bases and J by 5 bases; unmatched bases: 12. The CDR3 is made up of 16 amino acids. CDR1 and CDR2 (germline): SNHLY, FYNNEI. The CDR3 protein is CASSLSGQGSHQPQHF. The DNA for the CDR3 is TGTGCCAGCAGCCTGTCCGGACAGGGTAGTCATCAGCCCCAGCATTTT. The full variable domain, with the rest looked up from reference TRBV2 and TRBJ1-5, is EPEVTQTPSHQVTQMGQEVILRCVPISNHLYFYWYRQILGQKVEFLVSFYNNEISEKSEIFDDQFSVERPDGSNFTLKIRSTKLEDSAMYFCASSLSGQGSHQPQHFGDGTRLSIL.

This clonotype was seen only a few times. This chain uses TRBV5-8 with TRBJ2-7, with 9 bases matching TRBD2. V shed 4 bases, J shed 3 bases, and the junction held 14 bases outside the gene matches. Looked up from germline, CDR1 is SGHTS and CDR2 is YDEGEE. This CDR3 is 17 amino acids long. Here the CDR3 DNA reads TGTGCCAGCAGCCGGGGACTAGCTAGCGGGTCCATCTACGAGCAGTACTTC. This codes for CASSRGLASGSIYEQYF.

This clonotype was recorded a few times. The chain carries TRBV6-1 and TRBJ1-2, with 8 nucleotides matching TRBD1. The CDR3 is 15 amino acids. Losses at the gene ends were 6 bases for V and 6 bases for J; bases not matched to a gene: 12. The germline V gene encodes CDR1 MNHNS and CDR2 SASEGT. CDR3 sequence reads: CASRSEDRVGDGYTF. The CDR3 DNA follows: TGTGCCAGCAGGTCCGAGGACAGGGTGGGCGATGGCTACACCTTC.

The rearrangement links TRBV4-1 to TRBJ2-7; possibly TRBD2 for D (6 bases). From germline, CDR1 is MGHRA and CDR2 YSYEKL. V was cut by 0 bases and J by 2 bases, with 17 bases left in between. This CDR3 has 17 residues. The CDR3 spells CASSQEGSGIETYEQYF. The CDR3 nucleotides are TGCGCCAGCAGCCAAGAGGGTAGCGGCATCGAAACCTACGAGCAGTACTTC.

The chain carries TRBV20-1 and TRBJ2-7; 8 nucleotides line up with TRBD1. The CDR3 is made up of 14 amino acids. J was trimmed by 4 bases and V by 5 bases; bases with no gene match: 10. Germline values: CDR1 DFQATT, CDR2 SNEGSKA (reference sequence). CDR3 loop: CSAGDRPNGYEQYF. The CDR3 DNA is TGCAGTGCTGGGGACAGGCCAAACGGTTACGAGCAGTACTTC.

This clonotype was observed a few times. CDR3 in amino acids: CATSSTQGATDTQYF. DNA for the CDR3: TGTGCCACCAGCAGTACCCAGGGGGCTACAGATACGCAGTATTTT. This chain links TRBV15 with TRBJ2-3; 8 nucleotides agree with TRBD1. Germline V gene lookup returns CDR1 LNHNV and CDR2 YYDKDF (reference sequence). The CDR3 is 15 amino acids. V gave up 3 bases and J gave up 3 bases; unmatched junction bases: 5.

The genes are TRBV2 and TRBJ2-7; the match to TRBD2 covers 8 bases. The CDR3 runs 11 residues. The germline V gene has CDR1 SNHLY and CDR2 FYNNEI. The junction had 2 bases not matched to a gene; V was cut back by 11 bases and J by 2 bases. The CDR3 sequence: CAHGGAYEQYF. CDR3 DNA sequence: TGTGCCCACGGGGGGGCCTACGAGCAGTACTTC.

The genes are TRBV5-6 and TRBJ2-7; possible D gene TRBD2, 5 bases. The germline gives CDR1 SGHDT, CDR2 YYEEEE. The CDR3 sequence is 14 residues long. Trimming stripped 0 bases from V and 3 bases from J, with 10 bases between. This CDR3 is CASSLGEGNYEQYF. CDR3 DNA: TGTGCCAGCAGCTTGGGCGAGGGAAACTACGAGCAGTACTTC.